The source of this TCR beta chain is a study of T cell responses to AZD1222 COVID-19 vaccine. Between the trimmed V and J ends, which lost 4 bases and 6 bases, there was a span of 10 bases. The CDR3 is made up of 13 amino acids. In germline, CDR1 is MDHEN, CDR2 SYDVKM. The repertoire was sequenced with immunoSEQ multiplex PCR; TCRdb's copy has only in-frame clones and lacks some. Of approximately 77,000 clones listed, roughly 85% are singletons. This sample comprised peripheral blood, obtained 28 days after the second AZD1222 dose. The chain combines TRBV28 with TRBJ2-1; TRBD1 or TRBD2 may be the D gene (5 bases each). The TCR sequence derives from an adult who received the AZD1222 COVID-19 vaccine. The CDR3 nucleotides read TGTGCCAGCAGTTCGGAGAGGGGCAATGAGCAGTTCTTC. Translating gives CASSSERGNEQFF.